One sample yielded the 5 T cell receptor beta chains listed below, sequenced in a study of blood T cell repertoires in COVID-19. Sequencing was performed with immunoSEQ multiplex PCR; in TCRdb, only in-frame clones are kept and a portion is missing. Among some 180,000 clones listed, approximately 88% were seen once. Sequences were obtained from peripheral blood. These receptors were collected from a woman aged 35 to 49 with COVID-19, enrolled during active disease.

This clone was observed a handful of times. The chain combines TRBV27 with TRBJ1-6; TRBD1 aligns across 12 bases. The V gene's germline CDR1 is MNHEY and CDR2 SMNVEV (reference sequence). J lost 4 bases, V lost 2 bases, and 3 bases had no gene match. The length of the CDR3 is 17 residues. CDR3 protein: CASSLVGQGAYNSPLHF. In DNA form, the CDR3 reads TGTGCCAGCAGTTTAGTGGGACAGGGGGCTTATAATTCACCCCTCCACTTT.

This sequence joins TRBV5-4 and TRBJ2-1; D is possibly TRBD2 (6 bases). The germline gives CDR1 SGHNT, CDR2 YYREEE (reference sequence). The CDR3 spans 13 residues. Trimming stripped 3 bases from V and 10 bases from J, with 14 bases between. The CDR3 DNA sequence: TGTGCCAGCAGCTCGACTAGAGCACCAGAGCAGTTCTTC. It specifies CASSSTRAPEQFF.

The chain is built from TRBV6-5 and TRBJ2-7, with TRBD1 identical over 10 bases. The CDR3 totals 14 residues. From germline, CDR1 is MNHEY and CDR2 SVGAGI. V lost 6 bases to trimming and J lost 7 bases; unmatched junction nucleotides: 9. In nucleotides, the CDR3 is TGTGCCAGCAGGACCGGGACAGGGGCTGGGGAGCAGTACTTC. This encodes CASRTGTGAGEQYF.

This clone appeared a single time. The V gene is TRBV7-2, the J gene TRBJ2-4; 9 bases line up with TRBD1. Germline CDR1 is SGHTA and CDR2 is FQGNSA. The J segment lost 1 base and the V segment lost 1 base, leaving 2 bases of the junction unmatched. The CDR3 sequence is 16 residues long. The CDR3 coding sequence is TGTGCCAGCAGCTTAGGGGGGACAGGGGCCAAAAACATTCAGTACTTC. Translated: CASSLGGTGAKNIQYF.

The chain is built from TRBV29-1 and TRBJ2-3; maybe TRBD2 (5 bases). This CDR3 is built from 13 residues. In germline, CDR1 is SQVTM, CDR2 ANQGSEA. The V end lost 5 bases, the J end lost 2 bases, and 11 bases lay between the germline ends. Here the CDR3 DNA reads TGCAGCGTTCTAGAACTAGTCACAGATACGCAGTATTTT. Its translation: CSVLELVTDTQYF.